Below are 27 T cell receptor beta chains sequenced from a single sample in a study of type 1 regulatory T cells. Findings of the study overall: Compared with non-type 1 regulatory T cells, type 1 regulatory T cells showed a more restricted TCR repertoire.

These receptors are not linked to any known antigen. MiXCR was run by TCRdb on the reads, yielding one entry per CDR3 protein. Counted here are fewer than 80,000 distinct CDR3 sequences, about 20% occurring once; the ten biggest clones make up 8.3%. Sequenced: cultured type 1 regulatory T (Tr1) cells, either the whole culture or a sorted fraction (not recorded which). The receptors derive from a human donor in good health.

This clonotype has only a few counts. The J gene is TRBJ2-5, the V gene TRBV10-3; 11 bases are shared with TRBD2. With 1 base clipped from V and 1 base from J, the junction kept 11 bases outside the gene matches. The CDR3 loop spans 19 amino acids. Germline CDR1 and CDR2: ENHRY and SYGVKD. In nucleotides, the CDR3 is TGTGCCATCAGTGAGTTTCTAGCGGGAGGAGGGGGTCGCCAAGAGACCCAGTACTTC. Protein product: CAISEFLAGGGGRQETQYF.

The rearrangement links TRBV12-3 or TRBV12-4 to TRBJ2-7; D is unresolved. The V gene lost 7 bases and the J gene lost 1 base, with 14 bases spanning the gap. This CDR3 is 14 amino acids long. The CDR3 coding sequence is TGTGCCAGCACGGTCGGCTCTTCTTCCTACGAGCAGTACTTC. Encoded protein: CASTVGSSSYEQYF.

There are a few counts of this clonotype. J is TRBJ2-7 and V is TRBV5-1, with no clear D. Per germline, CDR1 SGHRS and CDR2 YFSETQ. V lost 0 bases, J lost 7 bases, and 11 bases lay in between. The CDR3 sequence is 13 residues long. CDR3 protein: CASSLGLDREQYF. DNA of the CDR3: TGCGCCAGCAGCTTGGGTCTGGATAGGGAGCAGTACTTC.

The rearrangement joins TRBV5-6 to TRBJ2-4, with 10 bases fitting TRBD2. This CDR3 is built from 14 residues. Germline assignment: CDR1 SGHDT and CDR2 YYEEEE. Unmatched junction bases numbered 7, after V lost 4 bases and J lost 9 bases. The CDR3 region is CASSLSGRASIQYF. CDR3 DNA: TGTGCCAGCAGCCTCAGCGGGAGGGCCTCCATTCAGTACTTC.

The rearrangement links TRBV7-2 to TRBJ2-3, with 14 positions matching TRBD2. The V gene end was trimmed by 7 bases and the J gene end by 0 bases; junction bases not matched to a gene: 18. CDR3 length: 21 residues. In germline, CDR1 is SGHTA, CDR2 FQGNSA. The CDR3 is CASKLRRGTSGSKVSTDTQYF. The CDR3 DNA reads TGTGCCAGCAAGCTTAGACGGGGGACTAGCGGGAGTAAAGTGAGCACAGATACGCAGTATTTT.

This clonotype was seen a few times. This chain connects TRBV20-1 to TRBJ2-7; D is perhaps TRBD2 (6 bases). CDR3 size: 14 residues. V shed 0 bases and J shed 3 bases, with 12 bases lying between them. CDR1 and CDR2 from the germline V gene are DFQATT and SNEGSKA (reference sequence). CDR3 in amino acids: CSAREGGFHYEQYF. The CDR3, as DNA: TGCAGTGCTAGAGAAGGAGGGTTCCACTACGAGCAGTACTTC.

The CDR3 nucleotides are TGTGCCAGCCTACCTCGGGACAGGGGGCTAGATACGCAGTATTTT. Protein product: CASLPRDRGLDTQYF. The rearrangement joins TRBV6-6 to TRBJ2-3; 12 bases align to TRBD1. The V gene end was trimmed by 8 bases and the J gene end by 5 bases; junction bases not matched to a gene: 8. Germline V CDR1 and CDR2: MNHNY, SVGAGI (reference sequence). This CDR3 is 15 amino acids long.

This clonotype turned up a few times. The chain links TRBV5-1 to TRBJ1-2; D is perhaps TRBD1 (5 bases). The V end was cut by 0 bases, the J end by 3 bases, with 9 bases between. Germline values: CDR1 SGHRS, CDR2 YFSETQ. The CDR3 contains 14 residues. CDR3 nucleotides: TGCGCCAGCAGCTTGGCCGCGGGGGACTATGGCTACACCTTC. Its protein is CASSLAAGDYGYTF.

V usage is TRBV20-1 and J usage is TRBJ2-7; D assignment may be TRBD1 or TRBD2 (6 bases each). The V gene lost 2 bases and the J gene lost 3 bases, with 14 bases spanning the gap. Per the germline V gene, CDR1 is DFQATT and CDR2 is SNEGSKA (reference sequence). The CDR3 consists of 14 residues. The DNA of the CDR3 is TGCAGTGCTAGATGGGGGCGGGGCCTCTACGAGCAGTACTTC. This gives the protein CSARWGRGLYEQYF.

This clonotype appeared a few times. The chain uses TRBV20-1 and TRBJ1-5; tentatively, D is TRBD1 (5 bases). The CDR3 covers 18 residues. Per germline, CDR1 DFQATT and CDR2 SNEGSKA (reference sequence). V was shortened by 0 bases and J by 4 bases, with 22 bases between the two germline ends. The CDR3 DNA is TGCAGTGCTAGAGATCTTAATCGGGCAGGGTATGTTAATCAGCCCCAGCATTTT. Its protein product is CSARDLNRAGYVNQPQHF.

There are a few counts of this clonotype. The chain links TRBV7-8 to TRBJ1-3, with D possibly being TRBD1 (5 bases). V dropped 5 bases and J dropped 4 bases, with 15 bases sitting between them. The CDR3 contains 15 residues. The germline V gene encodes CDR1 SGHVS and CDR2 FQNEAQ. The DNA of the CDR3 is TGTGCCAGCAGCCCTGGACATGGTATCGGAAACACCATATATTTT. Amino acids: CASSPGHGIGNTIYF.

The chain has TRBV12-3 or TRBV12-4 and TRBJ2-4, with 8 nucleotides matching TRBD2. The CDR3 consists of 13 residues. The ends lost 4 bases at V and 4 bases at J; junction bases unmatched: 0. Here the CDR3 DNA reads TGTGCCAGCAGTTCTAGCGGGAAAAACATTCAGTACTTC. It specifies CASSSSGKNIQYF.

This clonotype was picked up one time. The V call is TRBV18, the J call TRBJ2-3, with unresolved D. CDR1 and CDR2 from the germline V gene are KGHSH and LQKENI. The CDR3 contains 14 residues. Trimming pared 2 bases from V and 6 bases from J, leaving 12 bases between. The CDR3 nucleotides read TGTGCCAGCTCACCAAAAGCCCTGCAGGATACGCAGTATTTT. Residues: CASSPKALQDTQYF.

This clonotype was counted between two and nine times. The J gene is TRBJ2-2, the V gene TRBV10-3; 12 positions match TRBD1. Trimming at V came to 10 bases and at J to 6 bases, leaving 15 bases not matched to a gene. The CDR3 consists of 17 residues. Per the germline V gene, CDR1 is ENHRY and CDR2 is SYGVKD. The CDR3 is CATVGTGGYKQSGELFF. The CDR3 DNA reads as TGTGCCACAGTCGGGACAGGGGGCTATAAACAGTCCGGGGAGCTGTTTTTT.

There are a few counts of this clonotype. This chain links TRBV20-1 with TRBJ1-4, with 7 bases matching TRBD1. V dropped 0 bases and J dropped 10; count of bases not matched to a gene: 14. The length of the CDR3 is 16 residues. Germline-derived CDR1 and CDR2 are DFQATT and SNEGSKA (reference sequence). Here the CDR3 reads CSARDTETGLLGKLFF. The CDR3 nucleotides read TGCAGTGCTAGAGACACGGAGACAGGGCTTCTTGGAAAACTGTTTTTT.

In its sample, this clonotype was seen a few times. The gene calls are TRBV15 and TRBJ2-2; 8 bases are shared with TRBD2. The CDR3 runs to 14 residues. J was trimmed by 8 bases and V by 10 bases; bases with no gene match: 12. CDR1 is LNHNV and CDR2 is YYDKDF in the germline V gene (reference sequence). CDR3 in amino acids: CAIQPIGRVGELFF. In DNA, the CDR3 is TGTGCCATCCAGCCGATCGGGAGGGTGGGGGAGCTGTTTTTT.

The CDR3 reads CAWSEPQLRETQYF. The CDR3 nucleotides are TGTGCCTGGAGCGAACCTCAGTTACGTGAGACCCAGTACTTC. The genes are TRBV30 and TRBJ2-5; D remains ambiguous. The CDR3 spans 14 residues. Germline V gene sequence: CDR1 GTSNPN, CDR2 SVGIG (reference sequence). Deletions cut 3 bases from V and 5 bases from J, with 16 bases between.

The CDR3 DNA reads as TGTGCCAGCAGCCGACGACGACTAGCGGGAGGGAGGGAGCAGTACTTC. Translated, it gives CASSRRRLAGGREQYF. The chain carries TRBV27 and TRBJ2-7; 14 bases line up with TRBD2. Germline lookup yields CDR1 MNHEY and CDR2 SMNVEV (reference sequence). The CDR3 has 16 residues. V dropped 6 bases and J dropped 7; count of bases not matched to a gene: 11.

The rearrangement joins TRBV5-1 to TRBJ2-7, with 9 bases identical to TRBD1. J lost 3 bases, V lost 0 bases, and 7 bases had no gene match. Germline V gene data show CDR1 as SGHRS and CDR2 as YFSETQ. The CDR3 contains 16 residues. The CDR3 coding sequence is TGCGCCAGCAGCTTGGCGTCGGGACAGGGATTCTACGAGCAGTACTTC. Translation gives CASSLASGQGFYEQYF.

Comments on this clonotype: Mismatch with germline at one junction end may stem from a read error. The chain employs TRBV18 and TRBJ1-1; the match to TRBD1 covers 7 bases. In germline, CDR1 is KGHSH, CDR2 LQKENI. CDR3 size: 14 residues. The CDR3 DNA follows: TGTGCCAGCTCAGCACAGGGGAGGAACGCTGAAGCTTTCTTT. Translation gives CASSAQGRNAEAFF.

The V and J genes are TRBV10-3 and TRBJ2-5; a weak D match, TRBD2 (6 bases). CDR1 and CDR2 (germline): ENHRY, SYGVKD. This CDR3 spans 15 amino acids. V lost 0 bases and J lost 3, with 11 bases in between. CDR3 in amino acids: CAISESGSGEETQYF. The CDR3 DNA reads TGTGCCATCAGTGAGTCGGGTAGCGGTGAAGAGACCCAGTACTTC.

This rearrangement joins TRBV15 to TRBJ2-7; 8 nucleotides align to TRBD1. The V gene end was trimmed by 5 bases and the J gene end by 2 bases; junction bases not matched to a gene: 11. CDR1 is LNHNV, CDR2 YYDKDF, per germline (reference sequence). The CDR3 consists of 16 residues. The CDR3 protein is CATSGSRTGNPYEQYF. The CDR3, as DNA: TGTGCCACCAGCGGGTCAAGGACAGGGAACCCCTACGAGCAGTACTTC.

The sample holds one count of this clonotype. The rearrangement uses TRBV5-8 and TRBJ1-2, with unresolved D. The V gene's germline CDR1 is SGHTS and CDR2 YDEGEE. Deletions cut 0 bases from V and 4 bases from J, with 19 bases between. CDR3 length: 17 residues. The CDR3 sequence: CASSLVSGLSVGYGYTF. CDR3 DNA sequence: TGTGCCAGCAGCTTGGTATCCGGACTGAGCGTTGGCTATGGCTACACCTTC. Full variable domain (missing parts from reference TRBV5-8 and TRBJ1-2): EAGVTQSPTHLIKTRGQQATLRCSPISGHTSVYWYQQALGLGLQFLLWYDEGEERNRGNFPPRFSGRQFPNYSSELNVNALELEDSALYLCASSLVSGLSVGYGYTFGSGTRLTVV.

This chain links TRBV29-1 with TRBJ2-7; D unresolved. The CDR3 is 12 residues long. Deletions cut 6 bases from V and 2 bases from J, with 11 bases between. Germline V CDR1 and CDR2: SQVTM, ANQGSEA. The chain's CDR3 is CSVKAVTYEQYF. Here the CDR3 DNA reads TGCAGCGTCAAGGCGGTAACCTACGAGCAGTACTTC.

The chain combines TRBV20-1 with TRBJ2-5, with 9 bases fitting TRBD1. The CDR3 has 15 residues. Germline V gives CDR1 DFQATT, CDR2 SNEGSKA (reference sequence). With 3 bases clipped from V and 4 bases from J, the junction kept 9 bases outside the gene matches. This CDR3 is CSASSGTGWGETQYF. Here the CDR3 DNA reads TGCAGTGCTAGCTCCGGGACAGGGTGGGGAGAGACCCAGTACTTC.

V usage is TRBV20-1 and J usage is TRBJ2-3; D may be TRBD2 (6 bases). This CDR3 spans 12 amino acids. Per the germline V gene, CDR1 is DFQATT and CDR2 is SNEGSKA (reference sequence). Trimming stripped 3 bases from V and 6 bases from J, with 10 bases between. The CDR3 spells CSASSGGDTQYF. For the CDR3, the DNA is TGCAGTGCTAGCTCAGGAGGGGATACGCAGTATTTT.

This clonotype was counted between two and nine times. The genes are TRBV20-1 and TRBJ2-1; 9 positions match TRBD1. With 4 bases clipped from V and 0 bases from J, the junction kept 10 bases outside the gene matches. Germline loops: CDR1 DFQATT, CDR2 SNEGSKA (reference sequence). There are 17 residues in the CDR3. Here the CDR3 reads CSATQGQGLSSYNEQFF. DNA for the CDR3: TGCAGTGCTACCCAGGGACAGGGACTCAGCTCCTACAATGAGCAGTTCTTC.